The rows below give T cell receptor beta chains drawn from one sample of a study of cytomegalovirus exposure and HLA in healthy donors. Profiling relied on immunoSEQ multiplex PCR, and the TCRdb table lists in-frame clones only, not all of them. The data hold 45,000 to 65,000 clones, with about nine tenths observed a single time. Sequenced material: PBMCs. These receptor sequences come from a woman between 18 and 30 years old in good health and CMV-seropositive. Each CDR3 is given with its conserved first and last residue. The order of the fields is clone size, D gene, J gene, V gene, CDR3 protein, CDR3 DNA. D genes are given only for firm matches. Some rows mark clone size as missing; the rest say once, few, many or name a class of expanded clone.

. | TRBD2 | TRBJ2-3 | TRBV7-9 | CASSLGASGGEDTQYF | TGTGCCAGCAGCTTAGGGGCTAGCGGGGGAGAAGATACGCAGTATTTT
. | . | TRBJ2-2 | TRBV7-9 | CASSQGQGEVLIKGELFF | TGTGCCAGCAGCCAAGGCCAAGGGGAGGTCCTGATAAAAGGGGAGCTGTTTTTT
. | TRBD1 | TRBJ1-4 | TRBV4-2 | CASSQTGALSEKLFF | TGTGCCAGCAGCCAAACAGGGGCCCTTTCCGAAAAACTGTTTTTT
. | TRBD1 | TRBJ2-7 | TRBV9 | CASSVAGGLDYEQYF | TGTGCCAGCAGCGTAGCAGGGGGCCTAGACTACGAGCAGTACTTC
. | . | TRBJ1-2 | TRBV6-7 | CASSYGDNNYGYTF | TGTGCCAGCAGTTACGGGGACAATAACTATGGCTACACCTTC
once | . | TRBJ2-1 | TRBV28 | CASSPPTNAANEQFF | TGTGCCAGCAGCCCCCCCACCAACGCGGCAAATGAGCAGTTCTTC
once | TRBD1 | TRBJ1-2 | TRBV6-1 | CASRGDRGYGYTF | TGTGCCAGCAGGGGGGACAGGGGATATGGCTACACCTTC
. | . | TRBJ2-2 | TRBV27 | CASRANTGELFF | TGTGCCAGCAGGGCTAACACCGGGGAGCTGTTTTTT
once | TRBD1 | TRBJ2-3 | TRBV6-5 | CASSPTGAWTDTQYF | TGTGCCAGCAGCCCCACAGGGGCATGGACAGATACGCAGTATTTT
. | . | TRBJ2-5 | TRBV19 | CASRFGRGQETQYF | TGTGCCAGTAGGTTCGGACGGGGGCAAGAGACCCAGTACTTC
. | . | TRBJ2-3 | TRBV4-2 | CASSPDPAGQDTQYF | TGTGCCAGCAGCCCAGATCCGGCAGGGCAAGATACGCAGTATTTT
once | TRBD1 | TRBJ1-4 | TRBV5-6 | CASRAGTGYEKLFF | TGTGCCAGCAGGGCCGGGACAGGATACGAAAAACTGTTTTTT
. | TRBD1 | TRBJ2-7 | TRBV9 | CASSWDRGWLGGEQYF | TGTGCCAGCAGCTGGGACAGGGGTTGGCTTGGAGGCGAGCAGTACTTC
. | TRBD2 | TRBJ2-5 | TRBV4-1 | CASSQEGLAGGPDQETQYF | TGCGCCAGCAGCCAAGAGGGACTAGCGGGGGGGCCGGACCAAGAGACCCAGTACTTC
. | . | TRBJ2-3 | TRBV9 | CASSALGAGAQFIDTQYF | TGTGCCAGCAGCGCACTAGGGGCGGGGGCGCAATTTATAGATACGCAGTATTTT
. | TRBD1 | TRBJ2-7 | TRBV6-5 | CASSKDRGTYEQYF | TGTGCCAGCAGTAAAGACAGGGGAACCTACGAGCAGTACTTC
. | . | TRBJ1-4 | TRBV6-5 | CASHAGGRFEKLFF | TGTGCCAGCCACGCGGGAGGCCGGTTCGAAAAACTGTTTTTT
. | TRBD2 | TRBJ2-1 | TRBV9 | CASSVSGGEGNEQFF | TGTGCCAGCAGCGTAAGCGGGGGGGAAGGCAATGAGCAGTTCTTC
. | TRBD1 | TRBJ2-5 | TRBV7-7 | CASSPGTGANMETQYF | TGTGCTAGCAGCCCCGGGACAGGGGCTAATATGGAGACCCAGTACTTC
. | TRBD2 | TRBJ2-7 | TRBV5-6 | CASSWGLAGAREQYF | TGTGCCAGCAGCTGGGGACTAGCGGGGGCTCGTGAGCAGTACTTC
. | TRBD1 | TRBJ2-7 | TRBV28 | CASSLSGQGHEQYF | TGTGCCAGCAGTTTGTCGGGACAGGGCCACGAGCAGTACTTC
. | . | TRBJ1-5 | TRBV4-2 | CASSQVQGNQPQHF | TGTGCCAGCAGCCAAGTTCAGGGTAATCAGCCCCAGCATTTT
. | TRBD1 | TRBJ2-5 | TRBV27 | CASSPGTGGGETQYF | TGTGCCAGCAGTCCCGGGACAGGGGGGGGAGAGACCCAGTACTTC
once | TRBD1 | TRBJ1-1 | TRBV5-5 | CASSGTGRTEAFF | TGTGCCAGCAGCGGGACAGGAAGGACTGAAGCTTTCTTT
. | . | TRBJ2-7 | TRBV5-4 | CASSLDGPYEQYF | TGTGCCAGCAGCTTGGACGGTCCTTACGAGCAGTACTTC
. | . | TRBJ1-6 | TRBV7-9 | CASSLLTGKNSPLHF | TGTGCCAGCAGCTTATTGACGGGGAAGAATTCACCCCTCCACTTT
few | TRBD1 | TRBJ2-5 | TRBV14 | CASSQGGGGYQETQYF | TGTGCCAGCAGCCAAGGAGGGGGCGGGTACCAAGAGACCCAGTACTTC
. | . | TRBJ2-6 | TRBV19 | CASSTIPRANVLTF | TGTGCCAGTAGTACTATACCTAGGGCCAACGTCCTGACTTTC
medium-sized | TRBD2 | TRBJ2-1 | TRBV13 | CASSQGLAYNEQFF | TGTGCCAGCAGCCAGGGACTAGCTTACAATGAGCAGTTCTTC
once | . | TRBJ2-7 | TRBV27 | CASSLTVREIGEQYF | TGTGCCAGCAGTTTAACGGTCAGGGAAATAGGCGAGCAGTACTTC
. | . | TRBJ1-2 | TRBV4-1 | CASSQDRGEVYGYTF | TGCGCCAGCAGCCAAGATCGGGGGGAAGTATATGGCTACACCTTC
. | TRBD2 | TRBJ2-1 | TRBV2 | CASNFRGGSYNEQFF | TGTGCCAGCAATTTTCGCGGGGGCTCCTACAATGAGCAGTTCTTC
. | TRBD1 | TRBJ2-3 | TRBV19 | CASSPGDRGTDTQYF | TGTGCCAGTAGTCCTGGGGACAGGGGAACAGATACGCAGTATTTT
. | . | TRBJ2-5 | TRBV4-1 | CASSPLTRGAETQYF | TGCGCCAGCAGCCCACTGACCAGGGGTGCGGAGACCCAGTACTTC
. | TRBD1 | TRBJ1-1 | TRBV2 | CASSARAGGNTEAFF | TGTGCCAGCAGTGCAAGAGCAGGGGGGAACACTGAAGCTTTCTTT
. | TRBD1 | TRBJ2-5 | TRBV27 | CASSFQGVMGETQYF | TGTGCCAGCAGTTTTCAGGGGGTGATGGGAGAGACCCAGTACTTC
. | . | TRBJ1-6 | TRBV14 | CASSQRQDWDSPLHF | TGTGCCAGCAGCCAACGTCAGGACTGGGATTCACCCCTCCACTTT
. | TRBD1 | TRBJ1-6 | TRBV18 | CASSPRDRGGSPLHF | TGTGCCAGCTCACCACGGGACAGAGGAGGCTCACCCCTCCACTTT
. | TRBD1 | TRBJ1-2 | TRBV4-1 | CASSQRQGDSYGYTF | TGCGCCAGCAGCCAGAGACAGGGAGATAGCTATGGCTACACCTTC
. | . | TRBJ1-1 | TRBV5-1 | CASSWGGRDTEAFF | TGCGCCAGCAGCTGGGGGGGCCGGGACACTGAAGCTTTCTTT
. | . | TRBJ1-4 | TRBV19 | CASRFRGMEKLFF | TGTGCCAGTAGGTTTCGGGGGATGGAAAAACTGTTTTTT